Sequencing of this T cell receptor beta chain was carried out in a study of cytomegalovirus exposure and HLA in healthy donors. As for this clone: What it binds is unknown.

The PCR was carried out with 60 Vbeta primers and 13 Jbeta primers. Profiling relied on immunoSEQ multiplex PCR, and the TCRdb table lists in-frame clones only, not all of them. In the table there are about 160,000 clones, over 75% of which are singletons. Overall study findings and caveats: The authors later found TCR association rates varying by HLA locus, with DRB1 most and HLA-C fewest. Per a prior analysis, the majority of TCR beta V segments were productive roughly 90% or roughly 30% of the time.

Losses at the gene ends were 6 bases for V and 2 bases for J; bases not matched to a gene: 6. CDR1 and CDR2 from the germline V gene are SEHNR and FQNEAQ (reference sequence). This CDR3 is built from 15 residues. The chain recombines TRBV7-9 with TRBJ1-2; 10 nucleotides agree with TRBD1. The sample comprised PBMCs. This receptor was identified in a woman aged 25 to 45 in good health and CMV-seronegative. The CDR3, as DNA: TGTGCCAGCAGTCCCCGGACAGGGGGAAACTATGGCTACACCTTC. Its translation: CASSPRTGGNYGYTF.